The next 19 T cell receptor beta chains were all read from a single sample in a study of shared clonotypes between healthy human individuals. This table comes from immunoSEQ multiplex PCR, and its TCRdb copy is limited to in-frame clones, with some not included. The sample lists approximately 640,000 clones, around 91% seen once, with less than 40% in the top ten. The sample consisted of memory CD8+ T cells from PBMCs. The subset is: CD45RO+ cells pooled with CCR7-negative TemRA cells. Receptors originate from a man in his late teens or twenties in good health. Some clones in this sample may be carry-over from other donors' samples.

V is TRBV21-1 and J is TRBJ2-2; TRBD1 was called by the table and not checked on the DNA. TRBV21-1 is listed as a pseudogene. The CDR3 sequence is 12 residues long. CDR3: CASSTYTGELFF. Here the CDR3 DNA reads TGTGCCAGCAGCACATACACCGGGGAGCTGTTTTTT.

The chain couples TRBV10-3 to TRBJ2-2; 10 positions match TRBD1. The V and J ends lost 7 bases and 0 bases, in that order; junction bases with no gene match: 5. The germline V gene encodes CDR1 ENHRY and CDR2 SYGVKD. CDR3 length: 16 residues. Written as DNA, the CDR3 is TGTGCCATCAACACCGGACAGGGGGCGAACACCGGGGAGCTGTTTTTT. Translated, it gives CAINTGQGANTGELFF.

The chain recombines TRBV10-3 with TRBJ1-1, with 7 bases aligning to TRBD1. V shed 1 base, J shed 10 bases, and the junction held 12 bases outside the gene matches. The CDR3 sequence is 15 residues long. Germline CDR1 ENHRY, CDR2 SYGVKD. DNA of the CDR3: TGTGCCATCAGTGAGTGGGGGACAGAGGGTTTGGGAGCTTTCTTT. Translating gives CAISEWGTEGLGAFF.

The rearrangement joins TRBV6-5 to TRBJ1-1; no firm D call. The V and J ends lost 6 bases and 1 base respectively, with 15 bases between them. CDR3 length equals 15 residues. Germline CDR1 and CDR2: MNHEY and SVGAGI. The CDR3 nucleotides read TGTGCCAGCAGCCTAGTATGGGCCACGAACACTGAAGCTTTCTTT. Its protein product is CASSLVWATNTEAFF.

This chain uses TRBV6-6 with TRBJ2-7; D tentatively reads TRBD1 or TRBD2 (6 bases each). Trimming shortened V by 0 bases and J by 4 bases, and 10 bases separated the two germline ends. From germline, CDR1 is MNHNY and CDR2 SVGAGI (reference sequence). The CDR3 contains 14 residues. CDR3 in amino acids: CASSYSEGGYEQYF. The DNA of the CDR3 is TGTGCCAGCAGTTACTCGGAGGGGGGATACGAGCAGTACTTC.

This clone has a handful of counts. The CDR3: CASSLTARETQYF. The CDR3 DNA sequence: TGTGCCAGCAGCCTGACAGCACGAGAGACCCAGTACTTC. This chain links TRBV11-3 with TRBJ2-5, with D possibly matching TRBD1 (5 bases). The V end lost 5 bases, the J end lost 4 bases, and 11 bases lay between the germline ends. The CDR3 totals 13 residues. CDR1 is SGHNT, CDR2 YENEEA, per germline.

This chain connects TRBV11-2 to TRBJ2-7; D gene unclear. Germline V gives CDR1 SGHAT, CDR2 FQNNGV. The CDR3 is made up of 12 amino acids. V lost 3 bases, J lost 5 bases, and 8 bases lay in between. The DNA for the CDR3 is TGTGCCAGCAGCTTGATCAGGAACGAGCAGTACTTC. It codes for CASSLIRNEQYF.

This clone came up once. The V call is TRBV4-3, the J call TRBJ1-2, with unresolved D. The length of the CDR3 is 15 residues. V gave up 0 bases and J gave up 2 bases, with 10 bases separating them. In germline, CDR1 is LGHNA, CDR2 YSLEER. The CDR3: CASSQDDSGNYGYTF. CDR3 in DNA: TGCGCCAGCAGCCAAGATGACTCGGGGAACTATGGCTACACCTTC.

J is TRBJ1-2 and V is TRBV5-6; 7 nucleotides line up with TRBD1. The CDR3 has 12 residues. V dropped 4 bases and J dropped 8; count of bases not matched to a gene: 5. Germline CDR1 is SGHDT and CDR2 is YYEEEE. CDR3 sequence reads: CASSLVGGGYTF. CDR3 sequence (DNA): TGTGCCAGCAGCCTGGTAGGGGGCGGCTACACCTTC.

This clone was seen a few times. The J gene is TRBJ1-1, the V gene TRBV10-3; D gene ambiguous. The germline V gene encodes CDR1 ENHRY and CDR2 SYGVKD. The CDR3 spans 14 residues. Trimming stripped 9 bases from V and 0 bases from J, with 14 bases between. CDR3 sequence reads: CAISRAGLNTEAFF. The DNA of the CDR3 is TGTGCCATTTCAAGGGCGGGTTTGAACACTGAAGCTTTCTTT.

On this clone: This specimen includes other DNA sequences encoding the same CDR3. The chain combines TRBV6-1 with TRBJ2-7; 7 bases fit TRBD1. CDR3 length equals 15 residues. Losses at the gene ends were 0 bases for V and 0 bases for J; bases not matched to a gene: 2. In germline, CDR1 is MNHNS, CDR2 SASEGT. CDR3 coding DNA: TGTGCCAGCAGTGAAGCGAGGGGGCTCTCCTACGAGCAGTACTTC. Translation: CASSEARGLSYEQYF.

The chain employs TRBV11-2 and TRBJ1-1; TRBD1 aligns across 10 bases. After removal of 5 bases from V and 5 bases from J, the junction contained 8 bases not matched to a gene. The CDR3 is 15 amino acids. Germline values: CDR1 SGHAT, CDR2 FQNNGV. As DNA, the CDR3 is TGTGCCAGCAGCACGAGGACAGGGGGAAGGACTGAAGCTTTCTTT. This encodes CASSTRTGGRTEAFF.

This rearrangement joins TRBV9 to TRBJ1-2; 8 nucleotides align to TRBD1. Germline-derived CDR1 and CDR2 are SGDLS and YYNGEE. V shed 4 bases, J shed 3 bases, and the junction held 11 bases outside the gene matches. The CDR3 loop spans 16 amino acids. This CDR3 is CASSWGDRRQDYGYTF. CDR3 coding DNA: TGTGCCAGCAGCTGGGGGGACAGGCGGCAAGACTATGGCTACACCTTC.

This chain uses TRBV19 with TRBJ2-5; 10 nucleotides align to TRBD2. The V segment lost 0 bases and the J segment 5 bases; nucleotides outside the gene matches: 9. The CDR3 contains 17 residues. The germline gives CDR1 LNHDA, CDR2 SQIVND (reference sequence). Written as DNA, the CDR3 is TGTGCCAGTAGTATAGATCCTAGCGGGAGTGAGGAGGAGACCCAGTACTTC. Encoded protein: CASSIDPSGSEEETQYF.

This clone has a single count. The chain is built from TRBV7-8 and TRBJ2-1; D possibly corresponds to TRBD2 (6 bases). The V end was cut by 5 bases, the J end by 1 base, with 12 bases between. Germline V gene sequence: CDR1 SGHVS, CDR2 FQNEAQ. The CDR3 loop spans 15 amino acids. CDR3 loop: CASSRDLRSYNEQFF. The CDR3 DNA reads as TGTGCCAGCAGCCGGGACTTGAGGTCCTACAATGAGCAGTTCTTC.

This rearrangement joins TRBV19 to TRBJ1-2; 8 bases agree with TRBD1. The CDR3 spans 13 residues. In germline, CDR1 is LNHDA, CDR2 SQIVND (reference sequence). V lost 3 bases to trimming and J lost 8 bases; unmatched junction nucleotides: 5. Here the CDR3 reads CASSIGQGGGYTF. CDR3 in DNA: TGTGCCAGTAGTATTGGACAGGGTGGCGGCTACACCTTC. Full variable domain (remainder filled in from reference TRBV19 and TRBJ1-2): DGGITQSPKYLFRKEGQNVTLSCEQNLNHDAMYWYRQDPGQGLRLIYYSQIVNDFQKGDIAEGYSVSREKKESFPLTVTSAQKNPTAFYLCASSIGQGGGYTFGSGTRLTVV.

The chain employs TRBV11-2 and TRBJ2-2, with 7 bases matching TRBD1. This CDR3 is 18 amino acids long. CDR1 and CDR2 from the germline V gene are SGHAT and FQNNGV. Losses at the gene ends were 2 bases for V and 1 base for J; bases not matched to a gene: 10. This CDR3 is CASSLISRQGGNTGELFF. DNA of the CDR3: TGTGCCAGCAGCTTAATATCCCGACAGGGTGGGAACACCGGGGAGCTGTTTTTT.

In this sample, this clone turned up once. The rearrangement joins TRBV18 to TRBJ1-4; TRBD1 might be the D (5 bases). Trimming removed 1 base from V and 5 bases from J, with 17 bases in between. CDR1 and CDR2 from the germline V gene are KGHSH and LQKENI. The CDR3 extends over 17 amino acids. The CDR3 DNA reads as TGTGCCAGCTCACCACTCCCCGCGACAGCGCTAAATGAAAAACTGTTTTTT. This encodes CASSPLPATALNEKLFF. Variable domain in full (rest from reference TRBV18 and TRBJ1-4): NAGVMQNPRHLVRRRGQEARLRCSPMKGHSHVYWYRQLPEEGLKFMVYLQKENIIDESGMPKERFSAEFPKEGPSILRIQQVVRGDSAAYFCASSPLPATALNEKLFFGSGTQLSVL.

The chain uses TRBV9 and TRBJ2-1; possibly TRBD2 for D (6 bases). Germline V lookup: CDR1 SGDLS, CDR2 YYNGEE. Trimming removed 4 bases at V and 5 bases at J, with 13 bases between. There are 14 residues in the CDR3. This CDR3 reads CASSPWGLNNEQFF. In DNA, the CDR3 is TGTGCCAGCAGCCCGTGGGGACTTAACAATGAGCAGTTCTTC.